The clone carrying this TCR beta chain was picked up many times. The antigen is unknown. The CDR3 is 14 amino acids. Germline V gene sequence: CDR1 SGHRS, CDR2 YFSETQ. The ends lost 3 bases at V and 8 bases at J; junction bases unmatched: 0. These data come from a study of T cells in Graves' hyperthyroidism and ophthalmopathy. Study results and limitations: Using 13 V-J features, a model discriminated ophthalmopathy from stable hyperthyroidism. Most clonotypes expanded in thyroid above 0.001 were likewise present in blood.

Uncontrolled infection, other autoimmune disease, pregnancy and lactation each barred patients from inclusion. Authors of the study amplified TCR beta CDR3 regions from RNA transcripts. The HTBI primer set drove a first-round RT-PCR of the TCR CDR3. TCRdb independently ran MiXCR on the multiplex PCR reads; one entry per CDR3 protein. This table has about 510,000 distinct CDR3 sequences, less than 15% appearing once. The receptor was derived from a woman aged 40 to 50 with Graves' hyperthyroidism. The genes are TRBV5-1 and TRBJ2-1, with 15 bases lining up with TRBD2. The sample taken for sequencing was blood. For the CDR3, the DNA is TGCGCCAGCAGCTGGACTAGCGGGAGGGATGAGCAGTTCTTC. Translation gives CASSWTSGRDEQFF.